This T cell receptor (beta chain) is from a study of T cells in women clearing cervical HPV infection. As for the study in general: HLA type could not be excluded as a confounder.

A remark on this clone: What it binds is unknown. The CDR3 end falls 3 residues outside the read, so it is completed with the germline J gene.

Libraries were prepared by immunoSEQ multiplex PCR; TCRdb keeps only in-frame clonotypes and omits some of them. The sample totals more than 40,000 clones. This CDR3 has 17 residues. CDR1 LNHDA and CDR2 SQIVND come from the germline V gene (reference sequence). V was clipped by 5 bases and J by 4 bases; unmatched bases: 11. Notes on the study in general: CIN3+ cases had significantly higher TCR repertoire richness than controls, but evenness did not differ. TRBV6-7 relative abundance averaged approximately 0.1% in cases and about 0.15% in controls.

This TCR came from a woman aged 18 to 69 with a cervical HPV16 infection that either progressed to CIN3+ or cleared (not recorded which). Sequences were obtained from blood buffy coat. The chain combines TRBV19 with TRBJ2-3, with 11 bases lining up with TRBD2. The covered CDR3 bases are TGTGCCAGTAGTCCACAGGGACTAGCGGCAAGAGCAGATACG. It is translated as CASSPQGLAARADT. The full CDR3 reads CASSPQGLAARADTQYF.